Each of the 20 T cell receptor beta chains below was sequenced from the same sample in a study of shared clonotypes between healthy human individuals (dated by TCRdb to between 2020 and 2021). Preparation of the library involved the immunoSEQ multiplex PCR assay. TCRdb mirrors the immuneACCESS table, restricted to in-frame sequences. Some clones are absent from its copies; in checked studies, under half trace to an unresolved V gene, and the reason for the others is unknown. This sample lists approximately 2.5 million clones; around 94% were detected once. The ten largest clones represent over 0.12% of the sample. Sequencing was done on a sample of naive CD4+ T cells sorted from blood. Explained via the paper, the cell subset or site label denotes: CD45RA+ positively selected. The receptors here all came from a man between 18 and 35 years old in good health.

The chain is built from TRBV4-1 and TRBJ2-5, with D hard to call. The germline gives CDR1 MGHRA, CDR2 YSYEKL. Trimming stripped 0 bases from V and 2 bases from J, with 13 bases between. CDR3 size: 16 residues. The CDR3 protein is CASSQDTAVGQETQYF. The DNA for the CDR3 is TGCGCCAGCAGCCAAGATACGGCCGTGGGTCAAGAGACCCAGTACTTC.

The CDR3 region is CAIRAESSYNEQFF. CDR3 nucleotides: TGTGCCATTAGAGCGGAAAGCTCCTACAATGAGCAGTTCTTC. This sequence joins TRBV10-3 and TRBJ2-1; maybe TRBD2 (5 bases). The V end lost 9 bases, the J end lost 0 bases, and 12 bases lay between the germline ends. Looked up from germline, CDR1 is ENHRY and CDR2 is SYGVKD. The CDR3 is 14 amino acids.

The chain's CDR3 is CASSLALYEQYF. DNA for the CDR3: TGTGCCAGCAGCTTGGCCCTCTACGAGCAGTACTTC. V gene TRBV5-5 combines with J gene TRBJ2-7; unclear D gene. Germline V gene data show CDR1 as SGHKS and CDR2 as YYEKEE (reference sequence). The V end lost 0 bases, the J end lost 3 bases, and 4 bases lay between the germline ends. The length of the CDR3 is 12 residues.

As regards this clone: Germline and junction disagree at one end, which may indicate a read error. The rearrangement joins TRBV18 to TRBJ2-3; D might be TRBD2 (6 bases). This CDR3 is built from 14 residues. Germline assignment: CDR1 KGHSH and CDR2 LQKENI. CDR3 DNA sequence: TGTGCCAGCTCCCTCATGGGAGGACTCAGCCAAGTTAATTTT. It yields the protein CASSLMGGLSQVNF.

V and J are TRBV6-1 and TRBJ2-4; D not certain. CDR3 size: 12 residues. Trimming pared 2 bases from V and 8 bases from J, leaving 7 bases between. The germline V gene has CDR1 MNHNS and CDR2 SASEGT. For the CDR3, the DNA is TGTGCCAGCAGTGAAAGGGCGGACATTCAGTACTTC. As protein: CASSERADIQYF.

This chain joins TRBV7-2 and TRBJ2-7; 9 nucleotides match TRBD1. The CDR3 totals 15 residues. V lost 5 bases and J lost 3; bases outside the gene matches: 8. Germline V gene lookup returns CDR1 SGHTA and CDR2 FQGNSA. The CDR3 region has the DNA TGTGCCAGCAGCCCGACAGGGGGGATCCACTACGAGCAGTACTTC. This codes for CASSPTGGIHYEQYF.

The chain uses TRBV23-1 and TRBJ2-7, with 10 bases identical to TRBD1. TRBV23-1 is noted as an ORF with a role that remains uncertain. The CDR3 sequence is 20 residues long. The V and J ends lost 0 bases and 4 bases, in that order; junction bases with no gene match: 18. The CDR3 loop reads CASSQSIELLWGQGWYEQYF. The CDR3 region has the DNA TGCGCCAGCAGTCAATCGATTGAGCTTCTCTGGGGACAGGGGTGGTACGAGCAGTACTTC.

The chain recombines TRBV9 with TRBJ2-2; D gene ambiguous. Trimming shortened V by 0 bases and J by 8 bases, and 11 bases separated the two germline ends. The germline gives CDR1 SGDLS, CDR2 YYNGEE. CDR3 length equals 14 residues. The DNA of the CDR3 is TGTGCCAGCAGCGTAGTCAGGAGTGGAGGGGAGCTGTTTTTT. It encodes CASSVVRSGGELFF. Looking up the rest from reference TRBV9 and TRBJ2-2 gives the full variable domain: DSGVTQTPKHLITATGQRVTLRCSPRSGDLSVYWYQQSLDQGLQFLIQYYNGEERAKGNILERFSAQQFPDLHSELNLSSLELGDSALYFCASSVVRSGGELFFGEGSRLTVL.

About this clone: One end of the junction varies from germline; a read error may be responsible. This rearrangement joins TRBV27 to TRBJ2-7; D gene uncertain. Germline V gene data show CDR1 as MNHEY and CDR2 as SMNVEV (reference sequence). This CDR3 has 12 residues. The CDR3 DNA reads TGTGCCAGCAGTTTAGCGACTTCTGAGAAGAACTTC. Its protein is CASSLATSEKNF.

The chain is built from TRBV14 and TRBJ2-1, with 11 nucleotides matching TRBD2. The germline CDR1 and CDR2 sequences are SGHDN and FVKESK. The V segment lost 0 bases and the J segment 6 bases; nucleotides outside the gene matches: 1. CDR3 length: 15 residues. The CDR3 DNA follows: TGTGCCAGCAGCCAAGAAACTAGCGGGAGCAATGAGCAGTTCTTC. It codes for CASSQETSGSNEQFF. The full variable domain, rest sourced from reference TRBV14 and TRBJ2-1, is EAGVTQFPSHSVIEKGQTVTLRCDPISGHDNLYWYRRVMGKEIKFLLHFVKESKQDESGMPNNRFLAERTGGTYSTLKVQPAELEDSGVYFCASSQETSGSNEQFFGPGTRLTVL.

As to this clone: Distinct nucleotide sequences in the sample also encode this CDR3. The chain has TRBV30 and TRBJ1-3; D ambiguous. Per the germline V gene, CDR1 is GTSNPN and CDR2 is SVGIG (reference sequence). The V gene lost 2 bases and the J gene lost 1 base, with 3 bases spanning the gap. The CDR3 loop spans 12 amino acids. CDR3: CAWSISGNTIYF. The CDR3, as DNA: TGTGCCTGGAGTATTTCTGGAAACACCATATATTTT.

The gene calls are TRBV10-3 and TRBJ2-1; 12 positions agree with TRBD2. Germline CDR1 is ENHRY and CDR2 is SYGVKD. CDR3 length: 14 amino acids. V was clipped by 7 bases and J by 8 bases; unmatched bases: 6. CDR3 region: CAITSTSGSYEQFF. The CDR3 DNA reads TGTGCCATCACCTCGACTAGCGGGAGTTATGAGCAGTTCTTC.

The J gene is TRBJ1-2, the V gene TRBV6-5, with TRBD1 matching 7 bases. In germline, CDR1 is MNHEY, CDR2 SVGAGI. The trim removed 8 bases at V and 4 bases at J, leaving 4 bases unmatched. The CDR3 is 12 amino acids. The chain's CDR3 is CASADRSYGYTF. CDR3 in DNA: TGTGCCAGCGCGGACAGGAGCTATGGCTACACCTTC.

Comments on this clone: This sample also contains other DNA sequences that code for the same CDR3. The chain recombines TRBV15 with TRBJ1-5, with D unclear. Germline assignment: CDR1 LNHNV and CDR2 YYDKDF (reference sequence). The CDR3 is 12 amino acids. Trimming left V 0 bases short and J 6 bases short, with 3 bases between. CDR3 amino acids: CATSRDRQPQHF. CDR3 coding DNA: TGTGCCACCAGCAGAGATCGTCAGCCCCAGCATTTT.

This chain links TRBV27 with TRBJ1-6; D not certain. The CDR3 length is 14 residues. Germline CDR1 MNHEY, CDR2 SMNVEV (reference sequence). Trimming removed 2 bases from V and 10 bases from J, with 12 bases in between. CDR3 coding DNA: TGTGCCAGCAGTTTAGAAGGGCCGGACTCACCCCTCCACTTT. Encoded protein: CASSLEGPDSPLHF.

The chain is built from TRBV10-2 and TRBJ2-7, with D perhaps TRBD2 (5 bases). V lost 2 bases and J lost 0, with 11 bases in between. Germline V CDR1 and CDR2: WSHSY, SAAADI. This CDR3 comprises 15 residues. The CDR3 bases are TGCGCCAGCAGTGAGGACTATACACTCTCCTACGAGCAGTACTTC. It yields the protein CASSEDYTLSYEQYF.

The chain couples TRBV29-1 to TRBJ2-1; D might be TRBD2 (6 bases). Germline-derived CDR1 and CDR2 are SQVTM and ANQGSEA. The length of the CDR3 is 12 residues. V lost 3 bases and J 5 bases, leaving 8 bases between the germline ends. DNA for the CDR3: TGCAGCGTTGAGGGGAGGCACAATGAGCAGTTCTTC. It specifies CSVEGRHNEQFF.

The chain joins TRBV7-2 to TRBJ1-3; a weak D match, TRBD1 (6 bases). V lost 5 bases to trimming and J lost 2 bases, with 13 bases between them. Germline-derived CDR1 and CDR2 are SGHTA and FQGNSA. CDR3 size: 15 residues. The CDR3 DNA sequence: TGTGCCAGCAGCCCACGACAGGTTGCTGGAAACACCATATATTTT. Translating gives CASSPRQVAGNTIYF.

V is TRBV30 and J is TRBJ2-2; TRBD2 aligns across 12 bases. The V segment lost 1 base and the J segment 6 bases; nucleotides outside the gene matches: 3. CDR3 length equals 15 residues. The germline CDR1 and CDR2 sequences are GTSNPN and SVGIG (reference sequence). CDR3 nucleotides: TGTGCCTGGAGTGCACTAGCGGGGGGTCCCGGGGAGCTGTTTTTT. Translation: CAWSALAGGPGELFF.

This rearrangement joins TRBV29-1 to TRBJ2-3; no clear D gene. The CDR3 is 13 residues long. The V end was cut by 7 bases, the J end by 5 bases, with 16 bases between. CDR1 and CDR2 (germline): SQVTM, ANQGSEA. This CDR3 reads CSAGRNFGDTQYF. The CDR3 DNA reads as TGCAGCGCTGGAAGAAACTTCGGAGATACGCAGTATTTT.